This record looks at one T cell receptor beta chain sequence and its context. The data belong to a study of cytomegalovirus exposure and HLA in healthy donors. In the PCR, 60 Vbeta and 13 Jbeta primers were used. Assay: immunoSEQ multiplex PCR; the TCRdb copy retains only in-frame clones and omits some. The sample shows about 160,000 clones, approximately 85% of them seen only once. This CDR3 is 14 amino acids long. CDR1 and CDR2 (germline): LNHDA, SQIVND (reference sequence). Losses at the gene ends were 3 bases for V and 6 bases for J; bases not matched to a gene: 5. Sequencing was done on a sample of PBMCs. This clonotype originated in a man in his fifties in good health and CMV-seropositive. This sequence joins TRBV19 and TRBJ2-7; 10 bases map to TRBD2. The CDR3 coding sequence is TGTGCCAGTAGTATCCTAGCGGGAGAGGGCGAGCAGTACTTC. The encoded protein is CASSILAGEGEQYF.